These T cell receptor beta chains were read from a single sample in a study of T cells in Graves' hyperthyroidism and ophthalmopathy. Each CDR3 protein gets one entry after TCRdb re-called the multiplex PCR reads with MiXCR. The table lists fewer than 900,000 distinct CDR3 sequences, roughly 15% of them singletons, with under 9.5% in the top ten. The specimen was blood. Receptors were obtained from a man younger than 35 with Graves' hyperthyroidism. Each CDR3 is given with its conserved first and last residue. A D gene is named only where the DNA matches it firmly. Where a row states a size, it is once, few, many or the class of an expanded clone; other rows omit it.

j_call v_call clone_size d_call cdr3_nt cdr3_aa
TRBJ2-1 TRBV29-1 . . TGCAGCGTTGCCCCCCGCGGGGAGCAGTTCTTC CSVAPRGEQFF
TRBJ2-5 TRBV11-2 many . TGTGCCAGCAGCTTAGGTCGGGGGTCTCGGGAGACCCAGTACTTC CASSLGRGSRETQYF
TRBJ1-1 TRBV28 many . TGTGCCAGCATCCGGGGGGGGCGGTACACTGAAGCTTTCTTT CASIRGGRYTEAFF
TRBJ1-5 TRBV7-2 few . TGTGCCAGCAGCTCTCCCTGGGGGGGCGCGAGTTATCAGCCCCAGCATTTT CASSSPWGGASYQPQHF
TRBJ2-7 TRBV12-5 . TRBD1 TGTGCTAGTGGTCGACAGGGGACCTACGAGCAGTACTTC CASGRQGTYEQYF
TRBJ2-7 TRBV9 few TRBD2 TGTGCCAGCAGCCCCGGGACTACCCTAGGCGAGCAGTACTTC CASSPGTTLGEQYF
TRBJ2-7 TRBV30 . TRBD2 TGTGCCTGGACCGCCGGGGGGAACTACGAGCAGTACTTC CAWTAGGNYEQYF
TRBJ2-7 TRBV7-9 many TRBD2 TGTGCCAGCAGCCCAGGGTTCGAGCGGGAGTGGTACGAGCAGTACTTC CASSPGFEREWYEQYF
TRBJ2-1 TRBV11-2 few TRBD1 TGTGCCAGCAGCTCAACGACAGGGGGAACCTACAATGAGCAGTTCTTC CASSSTTGGTYNEQFF
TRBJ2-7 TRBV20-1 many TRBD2 TGCAGTGCTAGACATGGACTAGCGGGACGCTTGGACGAGCAGTACTTC CSARHGLAGRLDEQYF
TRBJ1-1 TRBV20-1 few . TGCAGTGCTAGTTTCGGGTCGCTGAACACTGAAGCTTTCTTT CSASFGSLNTEAFF
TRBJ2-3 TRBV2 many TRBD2 TGTGCCAGCAGAGCAAGCGGGGGCACAGATACGCAGTATTTT CASRASGGTDTQYF
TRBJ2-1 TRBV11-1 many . TGTGCCAGCAGCGGGGGAGTTACGGGGCCCTGGGGGAATGAGCAGTTCTTC CASSGGVTGPWGNEQFF
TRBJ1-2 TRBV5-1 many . TGCGCCAGCAGCCGGACGGACCCATATGGCTACACCTTC CASSRTDPYGYTF
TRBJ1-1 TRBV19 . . TGTGCCAGTAGGAAAGTCGCCACTGAAGCTTTCTTT CASRKVATEAFF
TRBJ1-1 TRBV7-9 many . TGTGCCAGCAGCCGGAATACTGGGGACACTGAAGCTTTCTTT CASSRNTGDTEAFF
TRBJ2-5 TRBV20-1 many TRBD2 TGCAGTGCCAGGGACGGGCTAGCGGTCCAGGGGACCCAGTACTTC CSARDGLAVQGTQYF
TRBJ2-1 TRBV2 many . TGTGCCAGCAGTCTGTTCAGGGGGGGGCAAGGGAATGAGCAGTTCTTC CASSLFRGGQGNEQFF
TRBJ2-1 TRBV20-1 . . TGCAGTGCTAGGGTAGGGACACTAAATGAGCAGTTCTTC CSARVGTLNEQFF
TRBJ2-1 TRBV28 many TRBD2 TGTGCCAGCCGATATGCTGGGTCCGGGACTACCAACTACAATGAGCAGTTCTTC CASRYAGSGTTNYNEQFF
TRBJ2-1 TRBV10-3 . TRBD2 TGTGCCATCAGTGATTGGACTAGCGGGATGTTCCCCTACAATGAGCAGTTCTTC CAISDWTSGMFPYNEQFF
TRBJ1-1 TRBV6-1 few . TGTGCCAGCAAAGGCGGACGGATGAACACTGAAGCTTTCTTT CASKGGRMNTEAFF
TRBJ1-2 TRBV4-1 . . TGCGCCAGCAGCCAAGATATCGACAGACAATTCTATGGCTACACCTTC CASSQDIDRQFYGYTF
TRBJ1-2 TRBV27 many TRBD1 TGTGCCAGCAGTTTACGACAGGGGAGCTATGGCTACACCTTC CASSLRQGSYGYTF
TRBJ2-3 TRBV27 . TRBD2 TGTGCCAGCAGTTTGTTTGGGCTAGCGGGAGGGCCCGGCACAGATACGCAGTATTTT CASSLFGLAGGPGTDTQYF
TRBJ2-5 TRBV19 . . TGTGCCAGTAGTATTGGTACAGGGAGTCTCGGTACCCAGTACTTC CASSIGTGSLGTQYF
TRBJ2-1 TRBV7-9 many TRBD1 TGTGCCAGCAGCGGGACAGGGGTGCATGAGCAGTTCTTC CASSGTGVHEQFF
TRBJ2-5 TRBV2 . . TGTGCCAGCAGTGAATGGGAGACCCAGTACTTC CASSEWETQYF
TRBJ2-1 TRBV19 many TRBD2 TGTGCCAGTAGTACGACTAGCGGGGAGGACAATGAGCAGTTCTTC CASSTTSGEDNEQFF
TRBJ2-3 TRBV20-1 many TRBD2 TGCAGTGCCCCTTCAGCGGGAGAGATCACAGATACGCAGTATTTT CSAPSAGEITDTQYF